Shown below are 28 T cell receptor beta chains from a single sample sequenced in a study of T cells expressing NK-cell markers. With the 5' RACE reads reprocessed, TCRdb shows one record per CDR3 protein and no DNA. The sample table includes more than 400,000 distinct CDR3 sequences. Source material: blood T cells: a sorted CD56 or NKG2C T cell subset, CD4+ or CD8+ T cells, or bulk PBMC T cells (not recorded which). These receptors all stem from a woman between 18 and 70 years old in good health.

This chain connects TRBV7-8 to TRBJ1-1; TCRdb selects TRBD1, and the lack of DNA leaves this call unchecked. Germline V lookup: CDR1 SGHVS, CDR2 FQNEAQ. This CDR3 has 15 amino acids. The CDR3 loop is CASGLTGGENTEAFF.

The rearrangement links TRBV4-2 to TRBJ2-7; the TRBD1 assignment by TCRdb is unverifiable without DNA. The CDR3 loop spans 14 amino acids. Looked up from germline, CDR1 is LGHNA and CDR2 is YNFKEQ. The chain's CDR3 is CASSQEGGPYEQYF.

J is TRBJ2-5 and V is TRBV12-3 or TRBV12-4; TCRdb names TRBD1, which stays unverified in the absence of DNA. The CDR3 consists of 14 residues. The chain's CDR3 is CASSFQAGTETQYF.

This chain links TRBV29-1 with TRBJ1-2. In germline, CDR1 is SQVTM, CDR2 ANQGSEA. This CDR3 is 17 amino acids long. The CDR3 is CSVEDEGVEEPFYGYTF.

V gene TRBV7-9 combines with J gene TRBJ2-7; no DNA is available, so the TRBD1 call from TCRdb remains unchecked. CDR1 is SEHNR, CDR2 FQNEAQ, per germline (reference sequence). The CDR3 consists of 12 residues. CDR3 residues: CASSFLGGEQYF.

The chain couples TRBV7-2 to TRBJ1-1; no DNA is available, so the TRBD1 call from TCRdb remains unchecked. The CDR3 covers 15 residues. Germline loops: CDR1 SGHTA, CDR2 FQGNSA. This CDR3 reads CASNTGGSMNTEAFF. Full variable domain (outside the CDR3, taken from reference TRBV7-2 and TRBJ1-1): GAGVSQSPSNKVTEKGKDVELRCDPISGHTALYWYRQSLGQGLEFLIYFQGNSAPDKSGLPSDRFSAERTGGSVSTLTIQRTQQEDSAVYLCASNTGGSMNTEAFFGQGTRLTVV.

This chain joins TRBV4-3 and TRBJ1-4; as DNA is missing, the TRBD1 call by TCRdb cannot be tested. The length of the CDR3 is 16 residues. In germline, CDR1 is LGHNA, CDR2 YSLEER. CDR3 amino acids: CASSQRAGTGYEKLFF.

The CDR3 sequence is CSVMTGDEKLFF. The rearrangement links TRBV29-1 to TRBJ1-4; the D call of TRBD1 rests on TCRdb alone, since no DNA is present to check it. In germline, CDR1 is SQVTM, CDR2 ANQGSEA. The CDR3 contains 12 residues.

The chain recombines TRBV4-3 with TRBJ2-1. The CDR3 is 17 amino acids. CDR1 and CDR2 from the germline V gene are LGHNA and YSLEER. The CDR3 loop is CASSQDFGGVAYNEQFF.

The genes are TRBV11-2 and TRBJ2-3; TCRdb indicates TRBD1, and absent DNA this call remains unverified. Germline-derived CDR1 and CDR2 are SGHAT and FQNNGV. CDR3 length: 16 residues. The CDR3 protein is CASSLTPGGGADTQYF.

The genes are TRBV29-1 and TRBJ2-7. CDR3 length: 13 residues. Germline V gene sequence: CDR1 SQVTM, CDR2 ANQGSEA. CDR3 sequence: CSVHQGYRSEQYF.

This rearrangement joins TRBV18 to TRBJ2-2; the TCRdb D gene call, TRBD1, has no DNA to confirm it. Germline-derived CDR1 and CDR2 are KGHSH and LQKENI. The CDR3 spans 16 residues. The CDR3 region is CASSPAGTGTTGELFF.

The rearrangement uses TRBV5-1 and TRBJ1-1; TCRdb names TRBD1, which stays unverified in the absence of DNA. The CDR3 is 16 amino acids. Germline lookup yields CDR1 SGHRS and CDR2 YFSETQ. The CDR3 spells CASSLDRGKSNTEAFF.

V is TRBV7-2 and J is TRBJ2-7; the D call from TCRdb, TRBD1, cannot be confirmed without DNA. The CDR3 runs 15 residues. Germline CDR1 SGHTA, CDR2 FQGNSA. The CDR3 is CASSLVGTGNHEQYF.

The V call is TRBV27, the J call TRBJ2-2; without DNA, the TCRdb call of TRBD2 cannot be checked. Germline V lookup: CDR1 MNHEY, CDR2 SMNVEV (reference sequence). The CDR3 length is 14 residues. This CDR3 is CASSLVGLTGELFF.

This chain joins TRBV5-5 and TRBJ1-1. The CDR3 has 16 amino acids. Germline CDR1 SGHKS, CDR2 YYEKEE (reference sequence). The CDR3 spells CASSLGGLVRNTEAFF.

The chain combines TRBV2 with TRBJ1-2; TCRdb reports TRBD1, a call that lacks DNA to check it against. The germline gives CDR1 SNHLY, CDR2 FYNNEI. This CDR3 region has 14 residues. CDR3 region: CASTGGQGNYGYTF. The variable domain in full, completed from reference TRBV2 and TRBJ1-2, reads EPEVTQTPSHQVTQMGQEVILRCVPISNHLYFYWYRQILGQKVEFLVSFYNNEISEKSEIFDDQFSVERPDGSNFTLKIRSTKLEDSAMYFCASTGGQGNYGYTFGSGTRLTVV.

The rearrangement joins TRBV25-1 to TRBJ2-5; lacking DNA, the TRBD2 call made by TCRdb goes unchecked. The CDR3 runs 13 residues. Germline values: CDR1 MGHDK, CDR2 SYGVNS. CDR3 region: CASGARAKETQYF.

The genes are TRBV12-3 or TRBV12-4 and TRBJ1-2. The CDR3 has 13 residues. The CDR3 sequence is CASSSVSAYGYTF.

CDR3 sequence reads: CASSDDPTGRYYNEQFF. This chain joins TRBV7-9 and TRBJ2-1; TCRdb gives TRBD1 as the D gene, but with no DNA this cannot be confirmed. The CDR3 has 17 residues. CDR1 SEHNR and CDR2 FQNEAQ come from the germline V gene (reference sequence). Looking up the rest from reference TRBV7-9 and TRBJ2-1 gives the full variable domain: DTGVSQNPRHKITKRGQNVTFRCDPISEHNRLYWYRQTLGQGPEFLTYFQNEAQLEKSRLLSDRFSAERPKGSFSTLEIQRTEQGDSAMYLCASSDDPTGRYYNEQFFGPGTRLTVL.

V and J are TRBV29-1 and TRBJ1-1; there is no DNA to check the TCRdb D call of TRBD1. The germline V gene encodes CDR1 SQVTM and CDR2 ANQGSEA. The CDR3 has 15 amino acids. Here the CDR3 reads CSVEPDRLMNTEAFF. The entire variable domain, with the rest obtained from reference TRBV29-1 and TRBJ1-1, is as follows: SAVISQKPSRDICQRGTSLTIQCQVDSQVTMMFWYRQQPGQSLTLIATANQGSEATYESGFVIDKFPISRPNLTFSTLTVSNMSPEDSSIYLCSVEPDRLMNTEAFFGQGTRLTVV.

The rearrangement links TRBV28 to TRBJ2-7; the D call from TCRdb, TRBD1, cannot be confirmed without DNA. CDR1 is MDHEN, CDR2 SYDVKM, per germline. This CDR3 has 14 amino acids. CDR3 protein: CASTSGTASYEQYF.

This sequence joins TRBV29-1 and TRBJ2-1; the D gene TCRdb calls, TRBD1, cannot be checked with no DNA. Per the germline V gene, CDR1 is SQVTM and CDR2 is ANQGSEA. This CDR3 has 15 amino acids. The CDR3 loop reads CSVGDRAFSYNEQFF.

This sequence joins TRBV5-1 and TRBJ1-4. Per the germline V gene, CDR1 is SGHRS and CDR2 is YFSETQ. The CDR3 has 14 residues. CDR3 residues: CASSPGLEGEKLFF.

The chain carries TRBV12-3 or TRBV12-4 and TRBJ2-5; the TCRdb D gene call, TRBD1, has no DNA to confirm it. This CDR3 spans 15 amino acids. The CDR3: CASSPQGVVVETQYF.

The rearrangement links TRBV7-3 to TRBJ1-1. Germline CDR1 SGHTA, CDR2 FQGTGA. The CDR3 sequence is 14 residues long. The CDR3 region is CASSFGGMGTEAFF.

The chain recombines TRBV28 with TRBJ1-1. CDR1 and CDR2 from the germline V gene are MDHEN and SYDVKM. The CDR3 has 14 amino acids. CDR3 protein: CASSATGGYTEAFF.

The chain links TRBV20-1 to TRBJ2-2; TCRdb gives TRBD2 as the D gene, but with no DNA this cannot be confirmed. This CDR3 region has 15 residues. CDR1 is DFQATT and CDR2 is SNEGSKA in the germline V gene (reference sequence). The CDR3 is CSALAGVANTGELFF.